This T cell receptor (beta chain) stems from a study of response to subunit inactivated influenza vaccine. TCRdb analysed the RT-PCR reads with MiXCR anew, one entry per CDR3 protein. Altogether approximately 530,000 distinct CDR3 sequences are present, 10% to 15% being singletons, with the ten largest covering about 12%. A word on this clonotype: Its target is unknown.

General study findings and limits: Researchers suggested that each seasonal influenza vaccination recruits few new T cells.

Germline V lookup: CDR1 MDHEN, CDR2 SYDVKM. The CDR3 sequence is 13 residues long. Trimming pared 8 bases from V and 2 bases from J, leaving 10 bases between. The TCR comes from a man over 45 who received an inactivated influenza vaccine. The material was PBMCs from blood, obtained about 40 days after vaccination. The V and J genes are TRBV28 and TRBJ1-5; D is undetermined. The CDR3 region is CASLTVGNQPQHF. CDR3 bases: TGTGCCAGCTTAACAGTTGGCAATCAGCCCCAGCATTTT.